This T cell receptor beta chain was sequenced for a study of tumor-infiltrating lymphocytes in primary liver carcinoma (dated by TCRdb to 2016 to 2017). A note on the overall study: Of the five patients (three men and two women, aged 30 to 69 years), four had hepatocellular carcinoma and one had combined HCC and intrahepatic cholangiocarcinoma. Tumors of the five patients were stage T1-T3 N0M0 with maximum diameters of roughly 4.2 to 11 cm. Samples yielded roughly 3.5 to 8 million productive TCRbeta reads; read depth did not differ significantly between tissue types. TCRbeta repertoire sequencing, expression microarrays and whole-exome sequencing were combined in the study across five regions of each liver tumor, with adjacent normal tissue and blood also included. A total of approximately 35 specimens from 5 patients underwent TCRbeta repertoire sequencing, comprising 25 or so tumor regions, 5 adjacent noncancerous liver tissues and 5 peripheral blood samples. To link TCRbeta repertoire diversity to the local molecular phenotype, the 20 to 25 tumor region samples were profiled with Agilent mRNA microarrays. Repertoires from technical replicates were highly reproducible, with mean shared-clone rates about 0.91 and correlation coefficients above 0.95. Broader findings and caveats from the paper: Repertoire overlap was found to be higher between tumor regions (mean around 35%) than between tumor-adjacent (approximately 17%) or tumor-blood (14%) pairs, consistent with antigen-driven expansion. Only 4 or 5 patients were included in the study, and the authors note that the findings should be validated in a larger study. The top 250 clones made up a significantly larger repertoire fraction in tumors than in blood (p = 0.039). Because the samples were bulk and unsorted, CD4+ and CD8+ T cell repertoires could not be compared. Just about 7.5-25% of top clones turned up in all five regions of a tumor, which suggests spatial heterogeneity among tumor-infiltrating T cells. Only the TCR beta chain was sequenced, which likely underestimates true repertoire diversity because unpaired alpha chains were not captured.

Total RNA and DNA were co-extracted from around 18-30 mg of bulk tissue with the AllPrep DNA/RNA mini kit, without cell sorting. A few patients with histopathologically diagnosed primary liver carcinoma underwent surgical resection in China between November 2015 and March 2016. Patients had chronic HBV infection and were treatment-naive at sampling. Five spatially separated regions were sampled from each tumor: the superior, inferior, left-lateral and right-lateral poles, plus the tumor centre. More than 90% viable tumor cells were found by histology in every tumor sample. Fresh tumor and adjacent tissue pieces were bisected; one half was stored in RNAlater at -80°C, the other sent for histology. Points on this clonotype: No cognate antigen has been identified for it. The sample holds no much larger clone one base away, and base qualities are not on file.

V is pared back by 5 bases and J by 7 bases, with 18 bases lying between the germline termini. The CDR3, from cysteine to phenylalanine, totals 15 residues. Only CDR3 DNA remains: 45 bases, in frame from the first base. CDR1 and CDR2 are read off the germline V gene as MDHEN and SYDVKM. TCRbeta-specific cDNA was reverse-transcribed from roughly 500 ng total RNA using a constant-region primer and ProtoScript II reverse transcriptase. TCRbeta libraries were built with three nested multiplex PCR rounds, a slightly modified ARM-PCR procedure. Multiplex TRBV1-TRBV30 forward primers and a Cbeta reverse primer were used in the first two PCR rounds, each of which was run for around 10 cycles. Sample barcodes and Illumina adapters were added in a final 25-cycle PCR with Deep VentR polymerase. Amplicons of 200-500 bp were gel-purified with a QIAquick gel extraction kit before sequencing. An Illumina HiSeq 2500 was used to sequence the TCRbeta amplicons, generating 250-bp paired-end reads. Per the original workflow: Reads were quality-trimmed with Trimmomatic v0.33, and paired reads were merged with FLASH v1.2.11 to recover full CDR3 sequences. V, D and J germline segments were assigned to the rearranged TCRbeta sequences by MiGEC v1.2.1b. VDJtools v1.0.0 computed clonotype statistics and Shannon-Wiener diversity indices. To cut down on sampling bias, every analysis after diversity analysis relied on just the 250 most abundant clonotypes from each sample. TCRdb cleaned the public reads at Q25 with fastp, built clones with MiXCR and kept in-frame beta chains. CDR3 protein sequences are deduplicated, and each keeps its most common genes and DNA. In this record, the V and J calls reflect TCRdb's handling and not the investigators' own analysis. The sample profile shows around 29,000 distinct CDR3 sequences; 70% to 80% of them were found once. Of the sample, over 25% is held by the ten largest clones.

This chain joins TRBV28 to TRBJ2-1; the D gene is perhaps TRBD2, from 5 matching bases. Input material: liver tumor tissue from sampling region 3. Interpreted using the paper, the cell subset or site label stands for: tumor region T3, left-lateral pole. The clonotype was recovered from a woman in her twenties or thirties with primary liver carcinoma and hepatitis B virus infection. The DNA is TGTGCCAGCAGTCACCAGGACTGGGGTAAGAATGAGCAGTTCTTC. Translated, it gives CASSHQDWGKNEQFF.